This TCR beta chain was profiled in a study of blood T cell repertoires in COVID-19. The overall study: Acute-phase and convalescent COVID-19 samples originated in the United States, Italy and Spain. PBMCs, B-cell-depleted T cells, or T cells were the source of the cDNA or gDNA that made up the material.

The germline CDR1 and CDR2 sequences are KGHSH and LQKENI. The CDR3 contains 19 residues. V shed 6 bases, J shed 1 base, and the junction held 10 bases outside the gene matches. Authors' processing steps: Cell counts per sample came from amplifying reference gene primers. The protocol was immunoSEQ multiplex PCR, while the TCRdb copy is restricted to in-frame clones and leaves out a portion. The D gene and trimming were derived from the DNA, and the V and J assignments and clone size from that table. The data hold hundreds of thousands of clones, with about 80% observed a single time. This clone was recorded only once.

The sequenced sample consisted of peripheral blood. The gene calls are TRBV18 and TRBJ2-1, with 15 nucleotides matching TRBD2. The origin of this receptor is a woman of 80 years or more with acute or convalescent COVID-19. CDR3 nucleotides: TGTGCCAGCTCGGACTCCGGGACTAGCGGGGGGACATCCTACAATGAGCAGTTCTTC. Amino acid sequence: CASSDSGTSGGTSYNEQFF.